Sequencing of this T cell receptor (beta chain) was carried out in a study of T cell changes during pregnancy in multiple sclerosis. The V and J ends lost 5 bases and 7 bases, in that order; junction bases with no gene match: 8. CDR3 size: 14 residues. CDR1 is MNHEY and CDR2 is SVGAGI in the germline V gene. Libraries were prepared by immunoSEQ multiplex PCR; TCRdb keeps only in-frame clonotypes and omits some of them. This sample yields approximately 88,000 clones, of which approximately 94% are seen a single time; around 0.84% belongs to the top ten. The source material was peripheral blood, sampled in the third trimester of pregnancy. The V gene is TRBV6-5, the J gene TRBJ1-5, with TRBD1 matching 7 bases. The clonotype comes from a female donor with multiple sclerosis, enrolled in a pregnancy study. In DNA, the CDR3 is TGTGCCAGCAGTACTACAGGGGTCTGGCAGCCCCAGCATTTT. Translating it yields CASSTTGVWQPQHF.